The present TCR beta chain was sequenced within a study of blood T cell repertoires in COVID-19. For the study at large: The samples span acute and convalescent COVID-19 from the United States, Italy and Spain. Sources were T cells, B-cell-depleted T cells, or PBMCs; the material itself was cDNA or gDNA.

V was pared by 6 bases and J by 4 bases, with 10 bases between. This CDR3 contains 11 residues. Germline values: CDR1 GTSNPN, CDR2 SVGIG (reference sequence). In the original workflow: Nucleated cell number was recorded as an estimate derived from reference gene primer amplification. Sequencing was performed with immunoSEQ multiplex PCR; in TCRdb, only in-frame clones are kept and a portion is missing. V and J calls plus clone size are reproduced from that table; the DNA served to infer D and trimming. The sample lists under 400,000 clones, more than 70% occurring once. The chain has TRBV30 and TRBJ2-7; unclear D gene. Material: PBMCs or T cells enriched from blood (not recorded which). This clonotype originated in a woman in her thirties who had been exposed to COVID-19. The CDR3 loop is CACNLAYEQYF. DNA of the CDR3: TGTGCCTGCAACTTAGCTTACGAGCAGTACTTC.